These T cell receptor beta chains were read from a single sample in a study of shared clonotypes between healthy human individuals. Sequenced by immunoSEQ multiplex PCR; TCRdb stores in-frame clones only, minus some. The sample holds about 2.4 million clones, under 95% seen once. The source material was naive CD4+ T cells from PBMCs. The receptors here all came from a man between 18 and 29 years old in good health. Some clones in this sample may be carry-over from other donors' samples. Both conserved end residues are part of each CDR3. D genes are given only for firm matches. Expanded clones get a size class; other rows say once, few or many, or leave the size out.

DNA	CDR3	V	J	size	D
TGTGCCTCGGACGGGATAACCTACAATGAGCAGTTCTTC	CASDGITYNEQFF	TRBV30	TRBJ2-1	NA	NA
TGTGCCAGCTTATGGGGTAGCGCCTACGAGCAGTACTTC	CASLWGSAYEQYF	TRBV11-3	TRBJ2-7	NA	NA
TGTGCCAGCAGTTACTGGTCGGGAGAGACCCAGTACTTC	CASSYWSGETQYF	TRBV6-5	TRBJ2-5	NA	NA
TGCGCCAGCAGCCAATTGGATCTCCCTTACTATGGCTACACCTTC	CASSQLDLPYYGYTF	TRBV4-1	TRBJ1-2	NA	NA
TGTGCCAGCAGGGGAGACAGTTACGAGCAGTACTTC	CASRGDSYEQYF	TRBV2	TRBJ2-7	NA	NA
TGTGCCAGCAGTTACGGCGCCGGGGAGCTGTTTTTT	CASSYGAGELFF	TRBV6-5	TRBJ2-2	once	NA
TGTGCCACCTCAAGCGGGACAGGGAAAACTGAAGCTTTCTTT	CATSSGTGKTEAFF	TRBV15	TRBJ1-1	once	TRBD1
TGTGCCAGCAGCTTAGCGCCCCCGCGGGGGAATGGCTACACCTTC	CASSLAPPRGNGYTF	TRBV11-1	TRBJ1-2	NA	NA
TGTGCCAGCAGACAGGACACCGGGGAGCTGTTTTTT	CASRQDTGELFF	TRBV6-1	TRBJ2-2	NA	NA
TGTGCCAGCAGTTTATTGGTAAAGGGCAATCAGCCCCAGCATTTT	CASSLLVKGNQPQHF	TRBV28	TRBJ1-5	few	NA
TGTGCCAGCAGCTTAGGGGCAGCCCGCAATGAAAAACTGTTTTTT	CASSLGAARNEKLFF	TRBV7-9	TRBJ1-4	NA	NA
TGTGCCAGCAGCGCAAGACAGGGTGGCTACACCTTC	CASSARQGGYTF	TRBV9	TRBJ1-2	NA	TRBD1
TGTGCCAGCAGTTACGGTGCTGGGGGCTACACCTTC	CASSYGAGGYTF	TRBV6-5	TRBJ1-2	few	NA
TGTGCCTGGAGGCGGGGGGGGACAGGGCGACCAAACTTC	CAWRRGGTGRPNF	TRBV30	TRBJ2-5	NA	NA
TGCGCCAGCAGCTTGGGCGGGACAGGGGACGACGAGCAGTACTTC	CASSLGGTGDDEQYF	TRBV5-1	TRBJ2-7	NA	TRBD1
TGTGCCAGCAGCGTAGCAGATGTTAATGGAAACACCATATATTTT	CASSVADVNGNTIYF	TRBV9	TRBJ1-3	NA	NA
TGTGCCAGCAGCCCGGACAGGGGGCTAGACACCGGGGAGCTGTTTTTT	CASSPDRGLDTGELFF	TRBV5-6	TRBJ2-2	once	TRBD1
TGTGCCAGCAGCGAGGGGACAGGGTGGAACTATGGCTACACCTTC	CASSEGTGWNYGYTF	TRBV9	TRBJ1-2	NA	TRBD1
TGTGCCAGCAGCTTAATGGGGAAGGAAGAGACCCAGTACTTC	CASSLMGKEETQYF	TRBV7-9	TRBJ2-5	NA	NA
TGTGCCAGCAGCTTTAGAGGGGCTGGAAACACCATATATTTT	CASSFRGAGNTIYF	TRBV5-6	TRBJ1-3	NA	NA